This T cell receptor beta chain was sequenced for a study of blood T cell repertoires in COVID-19. Study-wide background: Acute and convalescent COVID-19 specimens originated in the United States, Italy and Spain.

In the study's own analysis: Amplification with reference gene primers provided the estimates of nucleated cell counts. The table came from immunoSEQ multiplex PCR; TCRdb's copy has only in-frame clones and leaves some out. That table is the source of V, J and clone size, and D and trimming were worked out from the DNA. The sample has 200,000 to 300,000 clones, approximately 87% seen once. After removal of 2 bases from V and 2 bases from J, the junction contained 2 bases not matched to a gene. This CDR3 region has 15 residues. Germline assignment: CDR1 MNHEY and CDR2 SVGEGT. The source of this sequence is a woman aged 50 to 60 with acute or convalescent COVID-19. This chain connects TRBV6-2 or TRBV6-3 to TRBJ2-1; 8 bases align to TRBD2. Specimen: peripheral blood. This CDR3 is CASSYGREAYNEQFF. In DNA form, the CDR3 reads TGTGCCAGCAGTTACGGGCGGGAGGCCTACAATGAGCAGTTCTTC.